Sequencing of this T cell receptor (beta chain) was carried out in a study of T-cell reconstitution after alpha-beta-depleted transplantation in children. The table lists this clonotype with a few counts. Per germline, CDR1 SGHVS and CDR2 FNYEAQ. V lost 2 bases and J 8 bases, leaving 11 bases between the germline ends. This CDR3 spans 13 amino acids. Unique molecular identifiers were used in preparing the TCRbeta library. TCRdb analysed the PCR reads with MiXCR anew, one entry per CDR3 protein. The sample includes approximately 490,000 distinct CDR3 sequences, around 12% of them seen just once. The J gene is TRBJ2-3, the V gene TRBV7-6; no clear D gene. This TCR was sampled from a human donor who donated a stem cell graft to a child with combined immunodeficiency. This material consisted of PBMCs from the stem cell graft donor, taken from the stem cell graft. CDR3 loop: CASSLRASSTQYF. CDR3 sequence (DNA): TGTGCCAGCAGCTTACGTGCATCGAGTACGCAGTATTTT.